A selection of T cell receptor beta chains follows, all from one sample in a study of blood T cell repertoires in COVID-19. Measured with immunoSEQ multiplex PCR; TCRdb has only the in-frame clones, and not every one. Seen here are about 65,000 clones, 81% observed once, and the top ten hold around 14%. Sample: peripheral blood. The receptor set was obtained from a man older than 75 with acute or convalescent COVID-19. CDR3s include the opening cysteine and the closing phenylalanine or tryptophan. The D gene is left open where the match is weak. Size values are once, few and many counts, or a class for expanded clones, and some rows have none.

V	J	D	size	length	DNA	CDR3
TRBV6-5	TRBJ2-2	-	-	16	TGTGCCAGCAGTTACGAAGGCAGGGTAGGCACCGGGGAGCTGTTTTTT	CASSYEGRVGTGELFF
TRBV5-1	TRBJ1-3	-	few	14	TGCGCCAGCAGCACTCCGGGAGCTGGAAACACCATATATTTT	CASSTPGAGNTIYF
TRBV5-6	TRBJ1-3	-	-	15	TGTGCCAGCAGATCGCGGGGGACAACTGGAAACACCATATATTTT	CASRSRGTTGNTIYF
TRBV18	TRBJ2-4	-	-	17	TGTGCCAGCTCACCCTCAGCGTATCGGGGGGCCAAAAACATTCAGTACTTC	CASSPSAYRGAKNIQYF
TRBV7-7	TRBJ2-1	-	-	15	TGTGCTAGCAGCTTACCAGCGGCGTTAGACAATGAGCAGTTCTTC	CASSLPAALDNEQFF
TRBV15	TRBJ2-1	TRBD2	-	18	TGTGCCACCAGCAGAGATTATAGCGGGGACCTTTCCTACAATGAGCAGTTCTTC	CATSRDYSGDLSYNEQFF
TRBV5-1	TRBJ1-5	TRBD1	-	15	TGCGCCAGCAGCTGGGGACAGGGAGTTGATCAGCCCCAGCATTTT	CASSWGQGVDQPQHF
TRBV7-9	TRBJ2-2	-	-	14	TGTGCCAGCAGCTTAAGGGGTGGCACCGGGGAGCTGTTTTTT	CASSLRGGTGELFF
TRBV7-9	TRBJ2-7	TRBD1	once	15	TGTGCCAGCAGCCCGCCTGGACAGGTATCATACGAGCAGTACTTC	CASSPPGQVSYEQYF
TRBV19	TRBJ2-5	TRBD1	-	15	TGTGCCAGTAGTACCATGACAGGGGGCTTGGAGACCCAGTACTTC	CASSTMTGGLETQYF
TRBV6-2/TRBV6-3	TRBJ2-7	TRBD1	-	15	TGTGCCAGCAGTTACTCAGGGACAGGGATGTACGAGCAGTACTTC	CASSYSGTGMYEQYF
TRBV24-1	TRBJ2-2	-	-	16	TGTGCCACCAGTGATTTAAGCCCCACCCTCACCGGGGAGCTGTTTTTT	CATSDLSPTLTGELFF
TRBV7-2	TRBJ1-1	TRBD1	-	13	TGTGCCAGCAGCCCCAGGACAGGGTCTACAGCTTTCTTT	CASSPRTGSTAFF
TRBV2	TRBJ1-2	-	-	13	TGTGCCAGCATTGGCCGAACAACCACTGGCTACACCTTC	CASIGRTTTGYTF
TRBV18	TRBJ1-5	TRBD1	few	15	TGTGCCAGCTCACCAGGGACAGGTGAGAATCAGCCCCAGCATTTT	CASSPGTGENQPQHF
TRBV9	TRBJ1-6	TRBD1	many	17	TGTGCCAGCAGCGTAGCAGGCGCAGGGGGAAAAAATTCACCCCTCCACTTT	CASSVAGAGGKNSPLHF
TRBV12-3/TRBV12-4	TRBJ1-6	-	-	13	TGTGCCAGCAGTTTGGGGGCCGATTCACCCCTCCACTTT	CASSLGADSPLHF
TRBV6-5	TRBJ2-7	TRBD1	-	15	TGTGCCAGCGATTCCGGGACAGAGAATTCCTACGAGCAGTACTTC	CASDSGTENSYEQYF
TRBV27	TRBJ1-5	-	-	12	TGTAGGATCGGGAAAGAAAATCAGCCCCAGCATTTT	CRIGKENQPQHF
TRBV6-6	TRBJ2-3	TRBD2	-	16	TGTGCCAGCAGTTACTCGATGGCGGGGGGCCCAGATACGCAGTATTTT	CASSYSMAGGPDTQYF
TRBV10-1	TRBJ1-1	TRBD1	-	15	TGCGCCAGCAGTGACCCTGGGACAGGGAGCACTGAAGCTTTCTTT	CASSDPGTGSTEAFF
TRBV10-3	TRBJ1-2	TRBD1	-	13	TGTGCCACCACCGGGACAGGGGGCGGTGGCTACACCTTC	CATTGTGGGGYTF
TRBV19	TRBJ1-1	-	-	12	TGTGCCAGTAGTATTTTAGGGGATGAAGCTTTCTTT	CASSILGDEAFF
TRBV7-8	TRBJ2-3	TRBD2	few	18	TGTGCCAGCAGCGCATCCAGGACTAGCGGGTACTATTCAGATACGCAGTATTTT	CASSASRTSGYYSDTQYF
TRBV2	TRBJ1-5	TRBD1	-	15	TGTGCCAGCATATGGGACAGGGATGGAAATCAGCCCCAGCATTTT	CASIWDRDGNQPQHF
TRBV2	TRBJ1-6	TRBD1	-	14	TGTGCCAGCAGTGACATGGCCTCAGGGGGGACCCTCCACTTT	CASSDMASGGTLHF
TRBV5-1	TRBJ1-1	TRBD1	-	18	TGCGCCAGCAAGCCCACAGACAGGGGAATGAGTAAGAACACTGAAGCTTTCTTT	CASKPTDRGMSKNTEAFF
TRBV19	TRBJ2-4	-	-	12	TGTGCCAGTGGGATCACAGGAAACATTCAGTACTTC	CASGITGNIQYF
TRBV7-2	TRBJ2-5	-	-	13	TGTGCCAGCAGCTCTGCAACCGGAGAGACCCAGTACTTC	CASSSATGETQYF
TRBV2	TRBJ1-5	TRBD1	-	15	TGTGCCAGCAGTGGACAGGGATTTTTTAGTCAGCCCCAGCATTTT	CASSGQGFFSQPQHF
TRBV29-1	TRBJ2-7	-	-	12	TGCAGCGTACAGGGAGAGGCCTACGAGCAGTACTTC	CSVQGEAYEQYF
TRBV2	TRBJ1-3	-	-	18	TGTGCCAGCACCGACCAGCCCGTCGGAGTCGGATCTGGAAACACCATATATTTT	CASTDQPVGVGSGNTIYF
TRBV29-1	TRBJ1-1	-	-	9	TGCAGCGTTGAGAACGGGGCTTTCTTT	CSVENGAFF
TRBV6-5	TRBJ2-7	TRBD1	few	15	TGTGCCAGCAGTTCTTCAGACTACAGGGGCTACGAGCAGTACTTC	CASSSSDYRGYEQYF
TRBV19	TRBJ2-1	TRBD1	once	17	TGTGCCAGTAGTATAGCCCGGACAGGGAGGACCTACAATGAGCAGTTCTTC	CASSIARTGRTYNEQFF
TRBV2	TRBJ1-4	TRBD1	-	14	TGTGCCAGCAGGAGGACAGGGGCCAGTGAAAAACTGTTTTTT	CASRRTGASEKLFF
TRBV7-9	TRBJ2-4	TRBD1	-	13	TGTGCCAGCACCGCGGGACAGGGAAACATTCAGTACTTC	CASTAGQGNIQYF
TRBV11-3	TRBJ1-4	TRBD1	-	14	TGTGCCAGCAGCCGGGACAGGGGGGAAGAAAAACTGTTTTTT	CASSRDRGEEKLFF
TRBV18	TRBJ1-5	-	-	15	TGTGCCAGCTCACCAGGGGGCTCAGGGAATCAGCCCCAGCATTTT	CASSPGGSGNQPQHF
TRBV3-1/TRBV3-2	TRBJ1-3	-	-	17	TGTGCCAGCAGCCAACGGGGGAAAGGGCCCTCTGGAAACACCATATATTTT	CASSQRGKGPSGNTIYF
TRBV4-1	TRBJ2-1	TRBD2	-	17	TGCGCCAGCAGCCAAGATTTAGCGGGGGGGCCGTACAATGAGCAGTTCTTC	CASSQDLAGGPYNEQFF
TRBV6-5	TRBJ1-6	-	-	16	TGTGCCAGCAGTTACTCGAGGCAGGGGACGGGTTCACCCCTCCACTTT	CASSYSRQGTGSPLHF
TRBV19	TRBJ2-3	TRBD2	-	15	TGTGCCAGTCACGCCGGGAGGCATAGCACAGATACGCAGTATTTT	CASHAGRHSTDTQYF
TRBV19	TRBJ2-5	TRBD1	-	15	TGTGCCAGTAGTTTCGGCAGGGGGATCCAAGAGACCCAGTACTTC	CASSFGRGIQETQYF
TRBV7-8	TRBJ2-6	TRBD2	-	15	TGTGCCAGCAGCAAGGGAGGGTTTGGGGCCAACGTCCTGACTTTC	CASSKGGFGANVLTF
TRBV2	TRBJ2-3	TRBD2	-	16	TGTGCCAGCAGGGGGACCAGCGGGGCTAGCACAGATACGCAGTATTTT	CASRGTSGASTDTQYF
TRBV7-2	TRBJ1-2	-	-	13	TGTGCCAGCAGTAACGACAGAGACTATGGCTACACCTTC	CASSNDRDYGYTF
TRBV6-2/TRBV6-3	TRBJ1-2	-	-	12	TGTGCCAGCAGTAAAGGGGACTATGGCTACACCTTC	CASSKGDYGYTF
TRBV5-1	TRBJ2-7	TRBD2	-	15	TGCGCCAGCAGCCCAAGCGGGGGTAACTCCTACGAGCAGTACTTC	CASSPSGGNSYEQYF
TRBV9	TRBJ2-2	-	-	16	TGTGCCAGCAGCTCGCGGAACTCACCTAACACCGGGGAGCTGTTTTTT	CASSSRNSPNTGELFF
TRBV2	TRBJ2-3	TRBD2	once	19	TGTGCCAGCACCCGGGGACTAGCGGGGGGGTCCAATCCTGGAGATACGCAGTATTTT	CASTRGLAGGSNPGDTQYF
TRBV2	TRBJ2-3	TRBD2	few	20	TGTGCCAGCAGCTCCAATCCGGGACTAGCGGGGGGGCGAACAAGCGGTACGCAGTATTTT	CASSSNPGLAGGRTSGTQYF
TRBV5-1	TRBJ2-3	-	-	14	TGCGCCAGCAGCTTCGCGACAGTAGTGGATACGCAGTATTTT	CASSFATVVDTQYF
TRBV3-1/TRBV3-2	TRBJ2-2	-	-	19	TGTGCCAGCAGCCAAGCCAAGGGGAAAGGGAAGACGAACACCGGGGAGCTGTTTTTT	CASSQAKGKGKTNTGELFF
TRBV5-1	TRBJ1-4	TRBD1	-	15	TGCGCCAGCAGCTTGACAGGGGGTAGTGAAGAAAAACTGTTTTTT	CASSLTGGSEEKLFF
TRBV28	TRBJ1-5	-	-	14	TGTGCCAGCAGTTACGGGGGGTCTCCGCAGCCCCAGCATTTT	CASSYGGSPQPQHF